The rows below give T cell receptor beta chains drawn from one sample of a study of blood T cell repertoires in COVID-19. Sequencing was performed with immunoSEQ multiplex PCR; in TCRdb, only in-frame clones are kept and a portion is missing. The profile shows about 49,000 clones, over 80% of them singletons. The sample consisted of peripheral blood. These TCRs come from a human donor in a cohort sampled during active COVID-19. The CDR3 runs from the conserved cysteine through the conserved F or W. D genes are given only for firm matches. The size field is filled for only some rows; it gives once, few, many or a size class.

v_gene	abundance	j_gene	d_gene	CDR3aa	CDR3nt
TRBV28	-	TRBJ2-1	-	CASSLGGNEQFF	TGTGCCAGCAGTTTAGGGGGGAATGAGCAGTTCTTC
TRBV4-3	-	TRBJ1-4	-	CASSRQMPATNEKLFF	TGCGCCAGCAGCCGACAGATGCCCGCAACTAATGAAAAACTGTTTTTT
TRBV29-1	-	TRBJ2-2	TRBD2	CSVEVGGRAAGELFF	TGCAGCGTTGAAGTAGGCGGGAGGGCGGCCGGGGAGCTGTTTTTT
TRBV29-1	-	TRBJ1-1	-	CSVQGWNTEAFF	TGCAGCGTACAGGGTTGGAACACTGAAGCTTTCTTT
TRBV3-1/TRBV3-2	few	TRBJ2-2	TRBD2	CASSPAAGRGELFF	TGTGCCAGCAGCCCCGCAGCGGGACGGGGGGAGCTGTTTTTT
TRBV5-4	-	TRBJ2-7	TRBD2	CASSTGPSGRAYEQYF	TGTGCCAGCAGCACAGGACCTAGCGGGAGGGCCTACGAGCAGTACTTC
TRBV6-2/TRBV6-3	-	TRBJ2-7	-	CASSYTNRKQYF	TGTGCCAGCAGTTACACGAACAGGAAGCAGTACTTC
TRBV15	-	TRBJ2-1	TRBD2	CATRTSGGDNEQFF	TGTGCCACCCGTACTTCCGGGGGGGACAATGAGCAGTTCTTC
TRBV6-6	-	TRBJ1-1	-	CASTYRGNTEAFF	TGTGCCAGCACCTATCGAGGGAACACTGAAGCTTTCTTT
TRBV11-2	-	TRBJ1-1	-	CASSLTDRTNTEAFF	TGTGCCAGCAGCCTCACAGACAGGACAAACACTGAAGCTTTCTTT
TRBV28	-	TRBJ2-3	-	CASSLEHPGTDTQYF	TGTGCCAGCAGTTTGGAGCATCCTGGGACAGATACGCAGTATTTT
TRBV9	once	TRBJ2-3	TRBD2	CASGAGGPDTQYF	TGTGCCAGCGGGGCGGGAGGGCCAGATACGCAGTATTTT
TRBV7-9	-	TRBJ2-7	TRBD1	CASSLTGTVPRYEQYF	TGTGCCAGCAGCTTGACCGGGACAGTGCCACGGTACGAGCAGTACTTC
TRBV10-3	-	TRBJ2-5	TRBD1	CAISEQGPTQYF	TGTGCCATCAGTGAACAGGGGCCGACCCAGTACTTC
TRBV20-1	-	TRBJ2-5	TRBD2	CSARDRGGEYF	TGCAGTGCTAGAGATCGGGGGGGAGAGTACTTC
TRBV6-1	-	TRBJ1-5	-	CASSEQGPYSNQPQHF	TGTGCCAGCAGTGAACAGGGGCCTTATAGCAATCAGCCCCAGCATTTT
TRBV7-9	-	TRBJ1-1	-	CASSLSTQGRAEAFF	TGTGCCAGCAGCTTAAGTACCCAGGGTAGGGCTGAAGCTTTCTTT
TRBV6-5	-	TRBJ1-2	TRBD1	CASSRTGGPGGYTF	TGTGCCAGCAGTCGGACAGGGGGCCCGGGGGGCTACACCTTC
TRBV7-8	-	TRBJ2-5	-	CASSSTGRKETQYF	TGTGCCAGCAGCTCCACAGGGAGAAAAGAGACCCAGTACTTC
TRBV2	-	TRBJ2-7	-	CASSIRTGLTYEQYF	TGTGCCAGCAGTATCCGGACGGGGTTGACCTACGAGCAGTACTTC
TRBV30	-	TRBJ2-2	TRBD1	CAWSRGHDTGELFF	TGTGCCTGGAGCAGGGGGCATGACACCGGGGAGCTGTTTTTT
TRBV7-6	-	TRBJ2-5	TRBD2	CASSPIHRRTSGQETQYF	TGTGCCAGCAGCCCAATTCATAGGAGGACTAGCGGTCAAGAGACCCAGTACTTC
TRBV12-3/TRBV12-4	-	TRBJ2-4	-	CASRGSGNIQYF	TGTGCCAGCCGGGGAAGTGGAAACATTCAGTACTTC
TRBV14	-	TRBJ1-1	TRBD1	CASSQVLDRVDTEAFF	TGTGCCAGCAGCCAAGTTTTGGACAGGGTTGACACTGAAGCTTTCTTT
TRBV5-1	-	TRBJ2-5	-	CASSPGRGPGETQYF	TGCGCCAGCAGCCCCGGGAGGGGGCCAGGCGAGACCCAGTACTTC
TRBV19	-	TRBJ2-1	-	CASTPPGTRYNEQFF	TGTGCCAGCACACCACCCGGGACACGCTACAATGAGCAGTTCTTC
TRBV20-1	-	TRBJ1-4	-	CSASWPGASEKLFF	TGCAGTGCTAGTTGGCCAGGGGCCAGTGAAAAACTGTTTTTT
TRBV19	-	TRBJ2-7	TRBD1	CASSGGTGPYEQYF	TGTGCCAGTAGTGGTGGGACAGGGCCCTACGAGCAGTACTTC
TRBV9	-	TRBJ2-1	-	CASSAEKPGLENNEQFF	TGTGCCAGCAGCGCAGAAAAACCTGGACTTGAGAACAATGAGCAGTTCTTC